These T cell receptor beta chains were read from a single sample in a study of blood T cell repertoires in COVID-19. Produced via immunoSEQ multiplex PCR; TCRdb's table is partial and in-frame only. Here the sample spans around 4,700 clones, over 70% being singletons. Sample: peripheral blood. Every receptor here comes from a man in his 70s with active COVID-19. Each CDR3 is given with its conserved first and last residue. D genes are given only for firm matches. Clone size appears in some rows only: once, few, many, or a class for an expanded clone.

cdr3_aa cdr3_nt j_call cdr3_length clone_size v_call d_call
CATLEQGNTGELFF TGTGCCACACTCGAGCAGGGCAACACCGGGGAGCTGTTTTTT TRBJ2-2 14 NA TRBV2 NA
CAISEIGGREYTEAFF TGTGCCATCAGTGAGATTGGGGGGAGAGAGTACACTGAAGCTTTCTTT TRBJ1-1 16 NA TRBV10-3 NA
CASSSGLYNSPLHF TGTGCCAGCAGCTCGGGACTGTATAATTCACCCCTCCACTTT TRBJ1-6 14 NA TRBV7-2 NA
CASSRQGGEKLFF TGTGCCAGCAGCCGACAGGGAGGTGAAAAACTGTTTTTT TRBJ1-4 13 NA TRBV3-1/TRBV3-2 TRBD1
CASRAGTGNNSPLHF TGTGCCAGCAGAGCCGGGACAGGGAATAATTCACCCCTCCACTTT TRBJ1-6 15 NA TRBV3-1/TRBV3-2 TRBD1
CASSAAPDRKNQPQHF TGTGCCAGCAGCGCGGCCCCGGACAGGAAAAATCAGCCCCAGCATTTT TRBJ1-5 16 NA TRBV21-1 NA
CASSPNVQGKTSWDGTGELFF TGTGCCAGCAGCCCTAACGTACAGGGTAAAACCTCGTGGGACGGCACCGGGGAGCTGTTTTTT TRBJ2-2 21 NA TRBV12-1 NA
CASSLPDRGRKQYF TGTGCCAGCAGCCTCCCTGACAGGGGTCGGAAGCAGTACTTC TRBJ2-7 14 once TRBV7-2 TRBD1
CASSDSYGYTF TGTGCCAGTTCGGACAGCTATGGCTACACCTTC TRBJ1-2 11 NA TRBV19 NA
CASSLTLNEQFF TGTGCCAGCAGCTTGACACTGAATGAGCAGTTCTTC TRBJ2-1 12 few TRBV12-3/TRBV12-4 NA
CASSPRGIAGITDTQYF TGTGCCAGCTCACCTCGGGGGATAGCGGGGATCACAGATACGCAGTATTTT TRBJ2-3 17 NA TRBV18 TRBD2
CASSPVGTQNNQPQHF TGTGCCAGCAGCCCAGTGGGGACACAAAACAATCAGCCCCAGCATTTT TRBJ1-5 16 NA TRBV7-8 NA
CASQGASNTGELFF TGTGCCAGTCAGGGGGCCTCGAACACCGGGGAGCTGTTTTTT TRBJ2-2 14 NA TRBV19 TRBD1
CASSLETGGRYEQYF TGCGCCAGCAGCCTAGAGACAGGGGGTCGGTACGAGCAGTACTTC TRBJ2-7 15 NA TRBV5-1 TRBD1
CATTGASGTGELFF TGTGCCACCACAGGGGCCTCGGGCACCGGGGAGCTGTTTTTT TRBJ2-2 14 NA TRBV3-1/TRBV3-2 TRBD1
CASSLSWGGGNQPQHF TGCGCCAGCAGCCTCTCTTGGGGAGGTGGCAATCAGCCCCAGCATTTT TRBJ1-5 16 NA TRBV4-3 NA
CASRPSGGRSNEQFF TGTGCCAGCAGACCTAGCGGGGGAAGAAGCAATGAGCAGTTCTTC TRBJ2-1 15 NA TRBV6-2/TRBV6-3 TRBD2
CSAYGTGNEKLFF TGCAGCGCATACGGGACAGGGAATGAAAAACTGTTTTTT TRBJ1-4 13 NA TRBV29-1 TRBD1
CASSPTGAGFSPLHF TGTGCCAGCTCACCCACAGGGGCAGGGTTTTCACCCCTCCACTTT TRBJ1-6 15 NA TRBV18 TRBD1
CASSQDWTSGTDTQYF TGTGCCAGCAGCCAAGACTGGACTAGTGGTACAGATACGCAGTATTTT TRBJ2-3 16 NA TRBV3-1/TRBV3-2 TRBD2
CASSWGRSETQYF TGTGCCAGCAGCTGGGGGCGGTCGGAGACCCAGTACTTC TRBJ2-5 13 NA TRBV2 NA
CASSPQVGSYNEQFF TGTGCCAGCAGCCCCCAGGTTGGCTCCTACAATGAGCAGTTCTTC TRBJ2-1 15 NA TRBV7-7 NA
CASSLVSVYNEQFF TGTGCCAGCAGCTTAGTATCGGTCTACAATGAGCAGTTCTTC TRBJ2-1 14 NA TRBV7-9 NA
CASSTGVRGEKLFF TGTGCCAGCAGCACCGGTGTGAGAGGAGAAAAACTGTTTTTT TRBJ1-4 14 NA TRBV28 NA
CASTQSTSSGANVLTF TGTGCCAGCACCCAATCAACCAGTTCGGGGGCCAACGTCCTGACTTTC TRBJ2-6 16 once TRBV27 NA
CASGQGAERQYF TGTGCCAGCGGACAGGGGGCGGAAAGGCAGTACTTC TRBJ2-7 12 NA TRBV7-9 TRBD1
CASSIGLSTNEKLFF TGTGCCAGTAGTATCGGACTTTCGACTAATGAAAAACTGTTTTTT TRBJ1-4 15 NA TRBV19 NA
CATSRVYGGNNEQFF TGTGCCACCAGCAGAGTCTACGGTGGTAACAATGAGCAGTTCTTC TRBJ2-1 15 once TRBV15 NA
CASSPGTNNYGYTF TGTGCCAGCAGTCCAGGGACAAATAACTATGGCTACACCTTC TRBJ1-2 14 NA TRBV7-9 NA
CASSLQRGANVLTF TGTGCCAGCAGCTTACAGCGCGGGGCCAACGTCCTGACTTTC TRBJ2-6 14 once TRBV11-2 NA
CASSGPRAGVSGANVLTF TGTGCCAGCAGTGGCCCCCGAGCGGGGGTATCTGGGGCCAACGTCCTGACTTTC TRBJ2-6 18 NA TRBV2 TRBD2
CASSASGGAGEKLFF TGTGCCAGCAGTGCATCGGGGGGCGCGGGTGAAAAACTGTTTTTT TRBJ1-4 15 few TRBV6-4 NA
CATSRLTGVLSLGDTQYF TGTGCCACCAGCAGATTAACGGGGGTCCTCTCACTCGGAGATACGCAGTATTTT TRBJ2-3 18 NA TRBV15 NA
CASSPGLDTGELFF TGTGCCAGCAGCCCGGGACTAGACACCGGGGAGCTGTTTTTT TRBJ2-2 14 few TRBV7-8 TRBD2
CASSFVGRTNYGYTF TGTGCCAGCAGTTTTGTAGGGAGGACTAACTATGGCTACACCTTC TRBJ1-2 15 NA TRBV28 NA
CASSPYRDNFEAFF TGTGCCAGCAGTCCTTACCGGGACAACTTTGAAGCTTTCTTT TRBJ1-1 14 NA TRBV2 NA
CASSPQGLAGANVLTF TGTGCCAGCTCACCCCAGGGGTTGGCTGGGGCCAACGTCCTGACTTTC TRBJ2-6 16 NA TRBV18 NA
CASSQGRTSGGEETQYF TGTGCCAGCAGCCAAGGTCGGACTAGCGGGGGGGAAGAGACCCAGTACTTC TRBJ2-5 17 NA TRBV3-1/TRBV3-2 TRBD2
CSVEVRRVDEQFF TGCAGCGTTGAAGTCCGGAGGGTAGATGAGCAGTTCTTC TRBJ2-1 13 NA TRBV29-1 NA
CASRPSDRDEKLFF TGTGCCAGTCGACCCTCGGACAGGGATGAAAAACTGTTTTTT TRBJ1-4 14 NA TRBV19 TRBD1
CASSSQDRLSGNTIYF TGTGCCAGCAGCTCCCAGGACAGACTCTCTGGAAACACCATATATTTT TRBJ1-3 16 once TRBV6-2/TRBV6-3 NA
CASSTPGSGNTIYF TGTGCCAGCAGTACCCCAGGCTCTGGAAACACCATATATTTT TRBJ1-3 14 NA TRBV6-6 NA
CASTPPRGGAPEAFF TGTGCCAGCACCCCCCCAAGGGGGGGGGCCCCTGAAGCTTTCTTT TRBJ1-1 15 NA TRBV6-5 NA
CASSLELDTGNSPLHF TGCGCCAGCAGTTTGGAATTGGACACTGGCAATTCACCCCTCCACTTT TRBJ1-6 16 NA TRBV5-1 NA
CASSRSGTGASNTEAFF TGTGCCAGCAGCCGCTCCGGGACAGGCGCCTCGAACACTGAAGCTTTCTTT TRBJ1-1 17 NA TRBV7-9 TRBD1
CASSLGRGQGDGYTF TGTGCCAGCAGCTTAGGGAGGGGACAGGGTGATGGCTACACCTTC TRBJ1-2 15 NA TRBV11-2 TRBD1
CASSLDRFYTDTQYF TGTGCCAGCAGTTTGGACAGATTTTACACAGATACGCAGTATTTT TRBJ2-3 15 NA TRBV28 NA
CASSSGQGFNEKLFF TGTGCCAGCTCGTCGGGACAGGGCTTCAATGAAAAACTGTTTTTT TRBJ1-4 15 NA TRBV18 TRBD1
CASSHRGVTEAFF TGTGCCAGCAGCCACAGGGGAGTGACTGAAGCTTTCTTT TRBJ1-1 13 NA TRBV6-5 TRBD1
CTSSHDDSNNSPLHF TGCACCAGCAGCCACGATGACTCCAATAATTCACCCCTCCACTTT TRBJ1-6 15 NA TRBV1 NA
CASSVDRGEGYTF TGTGCCAGCAGTGTCGACAGGGGAGAAGGCTACACCTTC TRBJ1-2 13 NA TRBV2 TRBD1
CAIRGGQGAEKLFF TGTGCCATCAGGGGGGGACAGGGGGCCGAAAAACTGTTTTTT TRBJ1-4 14 NA TRBV10-3 TRBD1
CASSQGGGFSRSPLHF TGTGCCAGCAGCCAAGGGGGGGGGTTCTCGCGTTCACCCCTCCACTTT TRBJ1-6 16 once TRBV3-1/TRBV3-2 NA